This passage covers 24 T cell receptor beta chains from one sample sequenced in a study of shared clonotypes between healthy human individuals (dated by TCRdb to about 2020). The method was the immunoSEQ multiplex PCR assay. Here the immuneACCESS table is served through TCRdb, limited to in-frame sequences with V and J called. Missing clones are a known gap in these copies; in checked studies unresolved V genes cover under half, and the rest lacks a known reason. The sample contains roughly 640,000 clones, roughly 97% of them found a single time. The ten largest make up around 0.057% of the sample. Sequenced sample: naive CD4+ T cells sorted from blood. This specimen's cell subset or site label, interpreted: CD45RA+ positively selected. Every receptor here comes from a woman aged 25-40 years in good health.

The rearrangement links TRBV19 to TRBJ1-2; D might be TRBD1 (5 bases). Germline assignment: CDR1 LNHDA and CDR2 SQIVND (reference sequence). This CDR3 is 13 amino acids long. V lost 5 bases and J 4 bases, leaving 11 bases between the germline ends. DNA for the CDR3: TGTGCCAGTAGTGTACAGGAGTTCTATGGCTACACCTTC. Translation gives CASSVQEFYGYTF.

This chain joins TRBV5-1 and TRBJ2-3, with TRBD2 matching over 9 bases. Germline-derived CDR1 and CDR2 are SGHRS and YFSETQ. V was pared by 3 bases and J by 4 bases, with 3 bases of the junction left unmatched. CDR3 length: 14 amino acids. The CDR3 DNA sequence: TGCGCCAGCAGCTGGGGACTAGCTGCAGATACGCAGTATTTT. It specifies CASSWGLAADTQYF. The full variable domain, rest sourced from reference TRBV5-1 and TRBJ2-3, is KAGVTQTPRYLIKTRGQQVTLSCSPISGHRSVSWYQQTPGQGLQFLFEYFSETQRNKGNFPGRFSGRQFSNSRSEMNVSTLELGDSALYLCASSWGLAADTQYFGPGTRLTVL.

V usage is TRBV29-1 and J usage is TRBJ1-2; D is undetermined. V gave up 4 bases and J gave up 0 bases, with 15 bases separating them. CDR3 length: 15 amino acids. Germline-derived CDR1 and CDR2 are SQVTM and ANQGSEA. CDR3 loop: CSVGAGKLANYGYTF. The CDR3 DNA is TGCAGCGTTGGGGCAGGCAAGTTAGCTAACTATGGCTACACCTTC. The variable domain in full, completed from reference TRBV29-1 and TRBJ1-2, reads SAVISQKPSRDICQRGTSLTIQCQVDSQVTMMFWYRQQPGQSLTLIATANQGSEATYESGFVIDKFPISRPNLTFSTLTVSNMSPEDSSIYLCSVGAGKLANYGYTFGSGTRLTVV.

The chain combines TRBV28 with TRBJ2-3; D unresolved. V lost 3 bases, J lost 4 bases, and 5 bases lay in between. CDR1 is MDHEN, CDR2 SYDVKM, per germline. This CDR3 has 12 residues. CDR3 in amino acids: CASSFVADTQYF. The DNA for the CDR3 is TGTGCCAGCAGTTTTGTGGCAGATACGCAGTATTTT.

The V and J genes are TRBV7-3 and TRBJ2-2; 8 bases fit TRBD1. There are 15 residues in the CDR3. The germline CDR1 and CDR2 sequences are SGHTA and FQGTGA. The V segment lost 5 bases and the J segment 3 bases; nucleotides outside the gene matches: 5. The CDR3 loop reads CASSKQTGDTGELFF. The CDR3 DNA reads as TGTGCCAGCAGCAAACAGACAGGGGACACCGGGGAGCTGTTTTTT.

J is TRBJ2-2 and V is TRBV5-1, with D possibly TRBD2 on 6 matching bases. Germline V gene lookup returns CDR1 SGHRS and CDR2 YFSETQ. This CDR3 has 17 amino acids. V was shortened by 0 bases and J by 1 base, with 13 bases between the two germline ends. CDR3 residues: CASSLGGLLMNTGELFF. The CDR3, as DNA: TGCGCCAGCAGCTTGGGGGGACTCCTGATGAACACCGGGGAGCTGTTTTTT.

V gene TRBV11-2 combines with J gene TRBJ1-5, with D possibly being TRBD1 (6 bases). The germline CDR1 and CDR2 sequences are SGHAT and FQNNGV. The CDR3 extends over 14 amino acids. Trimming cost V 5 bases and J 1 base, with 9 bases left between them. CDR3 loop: CASSDRGSNQPQHF. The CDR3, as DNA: TGTGCCAGCAGCGATAGGGGGAGCAATCAGCCCCAGCATTTT.

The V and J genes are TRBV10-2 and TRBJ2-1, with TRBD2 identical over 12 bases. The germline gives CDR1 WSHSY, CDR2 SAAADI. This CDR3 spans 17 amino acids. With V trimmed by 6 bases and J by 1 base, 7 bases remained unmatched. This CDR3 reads CASSGKGTSGSYNEQFF. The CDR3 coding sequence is TGCGCCAGCAGCGGGAAAGGGACTAGCGGGTCCTACAATGAGCAGTTCTTC.

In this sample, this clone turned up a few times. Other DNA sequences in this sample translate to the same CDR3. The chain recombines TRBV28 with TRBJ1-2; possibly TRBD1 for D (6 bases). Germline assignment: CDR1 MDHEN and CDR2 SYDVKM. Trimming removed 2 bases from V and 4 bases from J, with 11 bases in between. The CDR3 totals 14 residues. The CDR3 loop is CASSLGTRGYGYTF. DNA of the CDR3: TGTGCCAGCAGTTTAGGGACAAGAGGCTATGGCTACACCTTC.

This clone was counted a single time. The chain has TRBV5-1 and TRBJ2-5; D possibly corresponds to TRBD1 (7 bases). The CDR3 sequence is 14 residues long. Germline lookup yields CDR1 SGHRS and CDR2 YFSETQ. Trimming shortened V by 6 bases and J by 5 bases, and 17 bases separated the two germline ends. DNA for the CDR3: TGCGCCAGCAACCACGACAGGGCGGGGGAGACCCAGTACTTC. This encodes CASNHDRAGETQYF.

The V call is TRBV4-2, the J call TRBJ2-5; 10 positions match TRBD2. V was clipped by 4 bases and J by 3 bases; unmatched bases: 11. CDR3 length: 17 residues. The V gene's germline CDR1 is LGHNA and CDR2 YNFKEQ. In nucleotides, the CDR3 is TGTGCCAGCAGCCCGCTGGGGGCTAGCGGGAGAGAAGAGACCCAGTACTTC. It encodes CASSPLGASGREETQYF.

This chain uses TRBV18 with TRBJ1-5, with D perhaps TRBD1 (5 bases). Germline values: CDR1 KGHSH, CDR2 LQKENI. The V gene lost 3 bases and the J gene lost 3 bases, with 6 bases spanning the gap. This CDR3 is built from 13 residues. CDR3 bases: TGTGCCAGCTCACCGGGACTCAATCAGCCCCAGCATTTT. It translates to CASSPGLNQPQHF.

The CDR3 coding sequence is TGTGCCAGCTCGAGGAGGGTGGGCACTGAAGCTTTCTTT. Protein: CASSRRVGTEAFF. This rearrangement joins TRBV6-4 to TRBJ1-1, with unresolved D. There are 13 residues in the CDR3. Germline V gene data show CDR1 as MRHNA and CDR2 as SNTAGT. Between the trimmed V and J ends, which lost 8 bases and 4 bases, there was a span of 14 bases.

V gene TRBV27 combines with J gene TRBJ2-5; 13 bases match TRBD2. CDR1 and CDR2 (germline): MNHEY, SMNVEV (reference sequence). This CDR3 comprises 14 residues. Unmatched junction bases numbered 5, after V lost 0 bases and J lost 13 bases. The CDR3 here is CASSLSGLAGVPYF. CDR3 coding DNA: TGTGCCAGCAGTTTATCTGGACTAGCGGGAGTTCCGTACTTC.

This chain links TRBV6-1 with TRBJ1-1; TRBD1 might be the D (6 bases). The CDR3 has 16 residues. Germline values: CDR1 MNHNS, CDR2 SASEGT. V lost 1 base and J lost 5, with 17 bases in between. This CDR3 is CASSEGGQPAGTEAFF. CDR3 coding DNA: TGTGCCAGCAGTGAAGGGGGACAACCCGCGGGGACTGAAGCTTTCTTT.

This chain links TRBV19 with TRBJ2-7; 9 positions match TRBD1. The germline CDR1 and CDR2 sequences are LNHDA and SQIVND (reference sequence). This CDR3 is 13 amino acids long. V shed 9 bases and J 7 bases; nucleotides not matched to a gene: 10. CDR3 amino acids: CASKDRGAGEQYF. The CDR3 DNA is TGTGCCAGCAAGGACAGGGGAGCGGGAGAGCAGTACTTC.

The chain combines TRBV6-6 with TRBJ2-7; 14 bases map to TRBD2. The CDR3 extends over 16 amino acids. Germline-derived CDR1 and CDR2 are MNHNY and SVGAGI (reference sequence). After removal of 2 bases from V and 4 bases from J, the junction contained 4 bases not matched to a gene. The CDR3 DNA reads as TGTGCCAGCAGTTACGCCGGGACTAGCGGGAGTTACGAGCAGTACTTC. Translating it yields CASSYAGTSGSYEQYF.

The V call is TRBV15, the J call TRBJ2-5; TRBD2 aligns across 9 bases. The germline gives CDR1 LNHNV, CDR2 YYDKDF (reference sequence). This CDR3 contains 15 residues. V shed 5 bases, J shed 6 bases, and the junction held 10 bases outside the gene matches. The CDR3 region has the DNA TGTGCCACCAGCCTCCAAAGCGGGGGGATACAGACCCAGTACTTC. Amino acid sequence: CATSLQSGGIQTQYF.

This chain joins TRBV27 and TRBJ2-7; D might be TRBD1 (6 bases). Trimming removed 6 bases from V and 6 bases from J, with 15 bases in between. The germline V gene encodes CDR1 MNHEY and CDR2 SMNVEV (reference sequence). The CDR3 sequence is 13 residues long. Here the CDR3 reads CASSRRQDFEQYF. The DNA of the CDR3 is TGTGCCAGCAGCCGTCGACAGGATTTCGAGCAGTACTTC.

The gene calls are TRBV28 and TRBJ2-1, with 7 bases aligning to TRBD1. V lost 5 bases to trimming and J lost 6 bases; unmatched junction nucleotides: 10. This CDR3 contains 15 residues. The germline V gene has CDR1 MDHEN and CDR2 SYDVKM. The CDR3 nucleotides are TGTGCCAGCAGTCCCGCAGGGGGAGCACTCAATGAGCAGTTCTTC. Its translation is CASSPAGGALNEQFF.

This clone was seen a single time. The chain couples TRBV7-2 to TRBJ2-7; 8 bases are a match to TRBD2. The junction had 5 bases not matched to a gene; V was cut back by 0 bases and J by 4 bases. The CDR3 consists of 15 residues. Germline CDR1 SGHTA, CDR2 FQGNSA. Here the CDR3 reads CASSLAGTRFYEQYF. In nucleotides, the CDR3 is TGTGCCAGCAGCTTAGCCGGGACTAGGTTTTACGAGCAGTACTTC. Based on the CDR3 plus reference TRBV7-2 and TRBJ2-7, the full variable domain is GAGVSQSPSNKVTEKGKDVELRCDPISGHTALYWYRQSLGQGLEFLIYFQGNSAPDKSGLPSDRFSAERTGGSVSTLTIQRTQQEDSAVYLCASSLAGTRFYEQYFGPGTRLTVT.

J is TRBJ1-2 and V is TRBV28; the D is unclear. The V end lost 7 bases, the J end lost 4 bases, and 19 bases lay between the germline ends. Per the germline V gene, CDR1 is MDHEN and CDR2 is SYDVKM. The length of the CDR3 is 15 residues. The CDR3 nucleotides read TGTGCCAGCACCCCTTGGGAAGAGCAGTCCTATGGCTACACCTTC. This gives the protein CASTPWEEQSYGYTF.

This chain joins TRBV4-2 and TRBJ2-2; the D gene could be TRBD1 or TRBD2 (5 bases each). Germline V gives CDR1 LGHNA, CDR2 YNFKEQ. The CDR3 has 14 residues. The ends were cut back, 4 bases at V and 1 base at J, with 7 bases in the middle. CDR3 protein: CASSRGVNTGELFF. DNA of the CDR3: TGTGCCAGCAGCCGAGGGGTGAACACCGGGGAGCTGTTTTTT.

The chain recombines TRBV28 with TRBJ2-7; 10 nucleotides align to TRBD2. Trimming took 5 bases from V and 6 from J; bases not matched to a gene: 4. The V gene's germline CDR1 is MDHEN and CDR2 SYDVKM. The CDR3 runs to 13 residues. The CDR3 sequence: CASSVAGGSEQYF. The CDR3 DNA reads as TGTGCCAGCAGTGTAGCGGGAGGATCCGAGCAGTACTTC.